The rows below give T cell receptor beta chains drawn from one sample of a study of cytomegalovirus exposure and HLA in healthy donors. The method was immunoSEQ multiplex PCR; TCRdb's version includes in-frame clones alone and lacks a portion of them. The profile shows approximately 190,000 clones, 80% to 90% of them singletons. Input material: PBMCs. These receptors all stem from a man younger than 40 in good health and CMV-seronegative. CDR3s include the opening cysteine and the closing phenylalanine or tryptophan. Each record gives: clone size, CDR3 length, D gene, J gene, V gene, CDR3 DNA, CDR3 protein. The D gene is left open where the match is weak. Size is omitted from some rows. Given values are once, few, many or a class for expanded clones.

clone size: once
CDR3 length: 17
D gene: TRBD2
J gene: TRBJ2-3
V gene: TRBV9
CDR3 DNA: TGTGCCAGCAGCGTAGTCCCCAGCGGGAGAAGCACAGATACGCAGTATTTT
CDR3 protein: CASSVVPSGRSTDTQYF

clone size: -
CDR3 length: 16
D gene: TRBD1
J gene: TRBJ2-3
V gene: TRBV7-9
CDR3 DNA: TGTGCCAGCAGCGCGAAACCGGGACAGGGTGCAGATACGCAGTATTTT
CDR3 protein: CASSAKPGQGADTQYF

clone size: once
CDR3 length: 14
D gene: TRBD1
J gene: TRBJ2-7
V gene: TRBV7-2
CDR3 DNA: TGTGCCAGCAGCCCGGACAGGGGCTCCTACGAGCAGTACTTC
CDR3 protein: CASSPDRGSYEQYF

clone size: -
CDR3 length: 14
D gene: TRBD1
J gene: TRBJ1-2
V gene: TRBV6-4
CDR3 DNA: TGTGCCAGCAGTGAGTCAGGGGGCAGTCGAGGCTACACCTTC
CDR3 protein: CASSESGGSRGYTF

clone size: -
CDR3 length: 15
D gene: TRBD2
J gene: TRBJ2-7
V gene: TRBV6-6
CDR3 DNA: TGTGCCAGCAGTACCCCGGGACTAGCCTCCTACGAGCAGTACTTC
CDR3 protein: CASSTPGLASYEQYF

clone size: -
CDR3 length: 18
D gene: -
J gene: TRBJ1-4
V gene: TRBV27
CDR3 DNA: TGTGCCAGCAGTCCGACAGGTATCCGTGCCCCCGGGAATGGAAAACTGTTTTTT
CDR3 protein: CASSPTGIRAPGNGKLFF

clone size: -
CDR3 length: 13
D gene: TRBD1
J gene: TRBJ1-1
V gene: TRBV19
CDR3 DNA: TGTGCCAGTAGCGATGCACAGGGGGCTCTAGCTTTCTTT
CDR3 protein: CASSDAQGALAFF

clone size: -
CDR3 length: 16
D gene: TRBD1
J gene: TRBJ2-2
V gene: TRBV11-3
CDR3 DNA: TGTGCCAGCAGCTCGAGGACAGGGGGTAACACCGGGGAGCTGTTTTTT
CDR3 protein: CASSSRTGGNTGELFF

clone size: -
CDR3 length: 15
D gene: TRBD2
J gene: TRBJ2-1
V gene: TRBV7-9
CDR3 DNA: TGTGCCAGTTCATTATCTAGCGGGGGGGCAAGTGAGCAGTTCTTC
CDR3 protein: CASSLSSGGASEQFF

clone size: once
CDR3 length: 15
D gene: -
J gene: TRBJ2-3
V gene: TRBV5-6
CDR3 DNA: TGTGCCAGCAGCTTAGGCGGGGGCCTCACAGATACGCAGTATTTT
CDR3 protein: CASSLGGGLTDTQYF

clone size: -
CDR3 length: 15
D gene: -
J gene: TRBJ2-1
V gene: TRBV18
CDR3 DNA: TGTGCCAGCACGAGCCTGACAGATTCCTACAATGAGCAGTTCTTC
CDR3 protein: CASTSLTDSYNEQFF

clone size: few
CDR3 length: 18
D gene: TRBD2
J gene: TRBJ2-2
V gene: TRBV4-3
CDR3 DNA: TGCGCCAGCAGCCAAGATACTCAGCCGGGGAGGGCGATCGGGGAGCTGTTTTTT
CDR3 protein: CASSQDTQPGRAIGELFF

clone size: -
CDR3 length: 16
D gene: -
J gene: TRBJ2-3
V gene: TRBV5-6
CDR3 DNA: TGTGCCAGCAGCTTGTTACGCGGTCTCAGCACAGATACGCAGTATTTT
CDR3 protein: CASSLLRGLSTDTQYF

clone size: few
CDR3 length: 11
D gene: -
J gene: TRBJ1-5
V gene: TRBV15
CDR3 DNA: TGTGCCACCTTCCAAGCGGGTCCCCTGACTTTT
CDR3 protein: CATFQAGPLTF

clone size: -
CDR3 length: 17
D gene: TRBD2
J gene: TRBJ2-2
V gene: TRBV5-4
CDR3 DNA: TGTGCCAGCAGCTTGTCAAAGCTAGCGGGGGGTACCGGGGAGCTGTTTTTT
CDR3 protein: CASSLSKLAGGTGELFF

clone size: -
CDR3 length: 15
D gene: -
J gene: TRBJ1-4
V gene: TRBV6-4
CDR3 DNA: TGTGCCGGCCTGATCTCAGGGTCCCCTAATGAAAAACTGTTTTTT
CDR3 protein: CAGLISGSPNEKLFF

clone size: -
CDR3 length: 17
D gene: TRBD1
J gene: TRBJ1-2
V gene: TRBV11-2
CDR3 DNA: TGTGCCAGCAGCGCTAGAGCCCCGGGACAGGCTATGTATGGCTACACCTTC
CDR3 protein: CASSARAPGQAMYGYTF

clone size: once
CDR3 length: 16
D gene: TRBD2
J gene: TRBJ2-3
V gene: TRBV25-1
CDR3 DNA: TGTGCCAGCAGTGAATGGGGACTAGCGGGAGCTGATACGCAGTATTTT
CDR3 protein: CASSEWGLAGADTQYF

clone size: few
CDR3 length: 13
D gene: -
J gene: TRBJ1-1
V gene: TRBV11-1
CDR3 DNA: TGTGCCAGCAGCTTAGAGGGGATCACTGAAGCTTTCTTT
CDR3 protein: CASSLEGITEAFF

clone size: -
CDR3 length: 15
D gene: -
J gene: TRBJ1-3
V gene: TRBV10-2
CDR3 DNA: TGCGCCAGCAGTGAGTCAGGGGGTTCTGGAAACACCATATATTTT
CDR3 protein: CASSESGGSGNTIYF

clone size: -
CDR3 length: 13
D gene: -
J gene: TRBJ2-7
V gene: TRBV18
CDR3 DNA: TGTGCCAGCTCACCCTTGGGGGGATACGAGCAGTACTTC
CDR3 protein: CASSPLGGYEQYF

clone size: once
CDR3 length: 12
D gene: TRBD2
J gene: TRBJ2-1
V gene: TRBV18
CDR3 DNA: TGTGCCAGCTCACCTAGCGGGGGTGAGCAGTTCTTC
CDR3 protein: CASSPSGGEQFF